Presented here are 29 T cell receptor beta chains from one specimen sequenced in a study of shared clonotypes between healthy human individuals. Sequencing used immunoSEQ multiplex PCR; TCRdb keeps in-frame clones, though not all of them. The repertoire has 2 million to 2.5 million clones, 92% of them found once; the top ten carry 0.3% to 0.45%. Sequences were obtained from naive CD4+ T cells from PBMCs. Subset denoted: CD45RA+ positively selected. These receptors came from a man aged 18-30 years in good health. Some clones in this sample may be carry-over from other donors' samples.

The V and J genes are TRBV30 and TRBJ2-3; 8 positions agree with TRBD2. The germline V gene encodes CDR1 GTSNPN and CDR2 SVGIG (reference sequence). With 2 bases clipped from V and 6 bases from J, the junction kept 13 bases outside the gene matches. The CDR3 has 16 residues. CDR3 amino acids: CAWSLGTSRGLDTQYF. The CDR3, as DNA: TGTGCCTGGAGTCTGGGGACTAGTCGGGGTCTCGATACGCAGTATTTT.

V gene TRBV11-2 combines with J gene TRBJ1-4, with D possibly being TRBD1 (6 bases). The germline V and J ends were trimmed by 4 bases and 6 bases, with 15 bases remaining between them. Germline lookup yields CDR1 SGHAT and CDR2 FQNNGV. The CDR3 is 15 residues long. Written as DNA, the CDR3 is TGTGCCAGCAGCTCTACAGGGCAGGACTATGAAAAACTGTTTTTT. Its protein is CASSSTGQDYEKLFF.

The chain links TRBV4-3 to TRBJ1-2; 7 bases match TRBD1. CDR3 length: 16 residues. CDR1 and CDR2 from the germline V gene are LGHNA and YSLEER. V dropped 1 base and J dropped 4; count of bases not matched to a gene: 9. CDR3 in amino acids: CASSQGDVGQLYGYTF. The CDR3 nucleotides read TGCGCCAGCAGCCAAGGTGATGTGGGACAGCTCTATGGCTACACCTTC.

The chain couples TRBV4-1 to TRBJ2-7; the D gene is possibly TRBD2 (6 bases). This CDR3 spans 15 amino acids. V dropped 3 bases and J dropped 1 base, with 13 bases sitting between them. The V gene's germline CDR1 is MGHRA and CDR2 YSYEKL. The chain's CDR3 is CASSQPDGGSYEQYF. The CDR3 DNA reads as TGCGCCAGCAGCCAGCCCGACGGGGGTTCCTACGAGCAGTACTTC.

V is TRBV2 and J is TRBJ2-7; possibly TRBD1 for D (5 bases). Germline-derived CDR1 and CDR2 are SNHLY and FYNNEI. There are 15 residues in the CDR3. V was shortened by 6 bases and J by 0 bases, with 15 bases between the two germline ends. For the CDR3, the DNA is TGTGCCAGCAGCCGACAGTTATTAACCTCCTACGAGCAGTACTTC. This gives the protein CASSRQLLTSYEQYF.

The chain uses TRBV2 and TRBJ1-5; perhaps TRBD1 as D (5 bases). From germline, CDR1 is SNHLY and CDR2 FYNNEI. The length of the CDR3 is 16 residues. The V end was cut by 3 bases, the J end by 5 bases, with 17 bases between. The DNA of the CDR3 is TGTGCCAGCAGTGATCCTTTGGGGGGGGTCGATCAGCCCCAGCATTTT. It codes for CASSDPLGGVDQPQHF. Full variable domain (outside the CDR3, taken from reference TRBV2 and TRBJ1-5): EPEVTQTPSHQVTQMGQEVILRCVPISNHLYFYWYRQILGQKVEFLVSFYNNEISEKSEIFDDQFSVERPDGSNFTLKIRSTKLEDSAMYFCASSDPLGGVDQPQHFGDGTRLSIL.

V and J are TRBV19 and TRBJ1-2; maybe TRBD1 (6 bases). Germline CDR1 reads LNHDA; CDR2 reads SQIVND (reference sequence). V was trimmed by 8 bases and J by 4 bases, leaving 14 bases between them. The CDR3 contains 13 residues. The CDR3 DNA reads TGTGCCAGTGGACAGTTCGGTCTCTATGGCTACACCTTC. Protein sequence: CASGQFGLYGYTF. Looking up the rest from reference TRBV19 and TRBJ1-2 gives the full variable domain: DGGITQSPKYLFRKEGQNVTLSCEQNLNHDAMYWYRQDPGQGLRLIYYSQIVNDFQKGDIAEGYSVSREKKESFPLTVTSAQKNPTAFYLCASGQFGLYGYTFGSGTRLTVV.

The chain combines TRBV27 with TRBJ2-7, with D possibly matching TRBD2 (5 bases). The CDR3 length is 19 residues. Germline CDR1 reads MNHEY; CDR2 reads SMNVEV (reference sequence). V was clipped by 3 bases and J by 5 bases, with 29 bases between them. For the CDR3, the DNA is TGTGCCAGCAGTTTCCGAAAACGACCTCGGACTTCAACGTCGCACGAGCAGTACTTC. This translates into CASSFRKRPRTSTSHEQYF.

V usage is TRBV11-1 and J usage is TRBJ1-6, with TRBD1 identical over 7 bases. The V gene's germline CDR1 is SGHAT and CDR2 FQDESV (reference sequence). The CDR3 extends over 16 amino acids. V shed 5 bases, J shed 5 bases, and the junction held 9 bases outside the gene matches. The chain's CDR3 is CASSARDSWNNSPLHF. The CDR3 bases are TGTGCCAGCAGCGCCCGGGACAGCTGGAATAATTCACCCCTCCACTTT.

The CDR3 reads CASSSRLVYGYTF. For the CDR3, the DNA is TGTGCCAGCAGCTCAAGACTAGTCTATGGCTACACCTTC. This chain links TRBV7-2 with TRBJ1-2; D call uncertain. This CDR3 comprises 13 residues. V was shortened by 4 bases and J by 4 bases, with 10 bases between the two germline ends. Per the germline V gene, CDR1 is SGHTA and CDR2 is FQGNSA.

The J gene is TRBJ1-2, the V gene TRBV18; perhaps TRBD1 as D (5 bases). V dropped 3 bases and J dropped 1 base, with 9 bases sitting between them. The germline V gene encodes CDR1 KGHSH and CDR2 LQKENI. CDR3 length equals 14 residues. CDR3 amino acids: CASSPQDSNYGYTF. The DNA for the CDR3 is TGTGCCAGCTCACCCCAAGACAGTAACTATGGCTACACCTTC.

The chain recombines TRBV7-3 with TRBJ2-5; 10 bases are shared with TRBD2. V dropped 1 base and J dropped 1; count of bases not matched to a gene: 9. CDR3 length: 18 amino acids. The germline CDR1 and CDR2 sequences are SGHTA and FQGTGA. CDR3 sequence reads: CASSLRGASGSFQETQYF. The CDR3 nucleotides are TGTGCCAGCAGCTTAAGGGGGGCTAGCGGGAGTTTCCAAGAGACCCAGTACTTC.

Concerning this clone itself: Other nucleotide sequences from this sample produce the same CDR3. The chain carries TRBV5-1 and TRBJ1-3; possible D gene TRBD1, 6 bases. Trimming cost V 3 bases and J 1 base, with 11 bases left between them. The CDR3 contains 15 residues. The germline V gene encodes CDR1 SGHRS and CDR2 YFSETQ. The CDR3 region has the DNA TGCGCCAGCAGCTCAACAGGGAATTCTGGAAACACCATATATTTT. It encodes CASSSTGNSGNTIYF.

The V and J genes are TRBV9 and TRBJ2-5, with no clear D. The CDR3 loop spans 15 amino acids. Germline CDR1 and CDR2: SGDLS and YYNGEE. Between the trimmed V and J ends, which lost 0 bases and 0 bases, there was a span of 9 bases. CDR3 protein: CASSVVPGNQETQYF. The CDR3 DNA reads as TGTGCCAGCAGCGTAGTACCAGGTAACCAAGAGACCCAGTACTTC.

This clone was observed a handful of times. The V gene is TRBV18, the J gene TRBJ2-2, with D unclear. Germline V lookup: CDR1 KGHSH, CDR2 LQKENI. The CDR3 covers 16 residues. The V gene lost 3 bases and the J gene lost 5 bases, with 16 bases spanning the gap. CDR3: CASSPYVYYGTGELFF. The CDR3 region has the DNA TGTGCCAGCTCACCCTACGTATACTACGGAACCGGGGAGCTGTTTTTT.

The gene calls are TRBV25-1 and TRBJ1-2; tentatively, D is TRBD1 (5 bases). V was clipped by 2 bases and J by 6 bases, with 13 bases between them. This CDR3 spans 14 amino acids. CDR1 and CDR2 (germline): MGHDK, SYGVNS. The CDR3 region has the DNA TGTGCCAGCAGTGAAATCGGGGGTCCCCATGGCTACACCTTC. Protein product: CASSEIGGPHGYTF.

The J gene is TRBJ1-5, the V gene TRBV7-2, with D perhaps TRBD1 (5 bases). CDR1 and CDR2 from the germline V gene are SGHTA and FQGNSA. This CDR3 has 16 amino acids. The ends were cut back, 1 base at V and 9 bases at J, with 19 bases in the middle. This CDR3 is CASSLVAGQGNWPQHF. CDR3 in DNA: TGTGCCAGCAGCTTAGTTGCGGGCCAGGGAAACTGGCCCCAGCATTTT.

This clone was picked up one time. V and J are TRBV12-5 and TRBJ2-7; no definite D call. This CDR3 spans 13 amino acids. From germline, CDR1 is LGHNT and CDR2 FRNRAP. The ends were cut back, 7 bases at V and 3 bases at J, with 13 bases in the middle. The CDR3 sequence: CASAVEYDYEQYF. CDR3 coding DNA: TGTGCTAGTGCCGTGGAATATGACTACGAGCAGTACTTC. The entire variable domain, with the rest obtained from reference TRBV12-5 and TRBJ2-7, is as follows: DARVTQTPRHKVTEMGQEVTMRCQPILGHNTVFWYRQTMMQGLELLAYFRNRAPLDDSGMPKDRFSAEMPDATLATLKIQPSEPRDSAVYFCASAVEYDYEQYFGPGTRLTVT.

The chain joins TRBV30 to TRBJ1-1; D remains ambiguous. V shed 3 bases and J shed 5 bases, with 13 bases lying between them. Germline CDR1 is GTSNPN and CDR2 is SVGIG (reference sequence). The CDR3 consists of 13 residues. CDR3 sequence (DNA): TGTGCCTGGAGGTGGTCTATGGAAACTGAAGCTTTCTTT. It is translated as CAWRWSMETEAFF.

This clone has just a few counts. V is TRBV5-4 and J is TRBJ1-4, with 8 bases lining up with TRBD1. The ends lost 4 bases at V and 1 base at J; junction bases unmatched: 3. The germline V gene has CDR1 SGHNT and CDR2 YYREEE (reference sequence). This CDR3 contains 15 residues. DNA of the CDR3: TGTGCCAGCAGCCCCGGACAGGGAACTAATGAAAAACTGTTTTTT. Translating it yields CASSPGQGTNEKLFF.

The genes are TRBV2 and TRBJ1-4, with D unclear. The V end lost 7 bases, the J end lost 0 bases, and 12 bases lay between the germline ends. The CDR3 has 15 residues. Germline V gene lookup returns CDR1 SNHLY and CDR2 FYNNEI. The CDR3 DNA is TGTGCCAGCAACGTCCCATCCGCAACTAATGAAAAACTGTTTTTT. Protein product: CASNVPSATNEKLFF.

The table lists this clone with a count of one. Since a much larger clone is just one base distant, this may be a read error. At the DNA level, this CDR3 is encoded by other sequences in the same sample as well. This chain connects TRBV5-1 to TRBJ2-5; 7 bases align to TRBD1. Germline V CDR1 and CDR2: SGHRS, YFSETQ. V was clipped by 4 bases and J by 1 base; unmatched bases: 1. The CDR3 is made up of 13 amino acids. The CDR3 protein is CASSRDSQETQYF. CDR3 DNA sequence: TGCGCCAGCAGCCGGGACAGCCAAGAGACCCAGTACTTC. Full variable domain (rest looked up from reference TRBV5-1 and TRBJ2-5): KAGVTQTPRYLIKTRGQQVTLSCSPISGHRSVSWYQQTPGQGLQFLFEYFSETQRNKGNFPGRFSGRQFSNSRSEMNVSTLELGDSALYLCASSRDSQETQYFGPGTRLLVL.

The rearrangement uses TRBV9 and TRBJ1-3; 7 bases are shared with TRBD1. This CDR3 spans 14 amino acids. V lost 4 bases, J lost 0 bases, and 1 base stayed unmatched. Germline V gene lookup returns CDR1 SGDLS and CDR2 YYNGEE. The chain's CDR3 is CASSTGDSGNTIYF. CDR3 in DNA: TGTGCCAGCAGCACAGGGGACTCTGGAAACACCATATATTTT.

The chain links TRBV6-1 to TRBJ1-1, with 7 bases fitting TRBD1. V lost 3 bases and J lost 7; bases outside the gene matches: 11. The CDR3 contains 15 residues. Germline values: CDR1 MNHNS, CDR2 SASEGT. The CDR3 DNA reads TGTGCCAGCAGTGATCCTCAGACAGGGAATGTTGAAGCTTTCTTT. Translated, it gives CASSDPQTGNVEAFF.

This clone was counted once. V usage is TRBV9 and J usage is TRBJ2-1; 7 bases align to TRBD1. The CDR3 is made up of 15 amino acids. The germline V gene has CDR1 SGDLS and CDR2 YYNGEE. J lost 3 bases, V lost 3 bases, and 6 bases had no gene match. This CDR3 reads CASSAEQGFYNEQFF. In DNA form, the CDR3 reads TGTGCCAGCAGCGCCGAACAGGGGTTCTACAATGAGCAGTTCTTC.

The rearrangement links TRBV11-2 to TRBJ2-2; the match to TRBD2 covers 7 bases. Looked up from germline, CDR1 is SGHAT and CDR2 is FQNNGV. The junction had 7 bases not matched to a gene; V was cut back by 5 bases and J by 1 base. The CDR3 loop spans 16 amino acids. The CDR3: CASSKLATKNTGELFF. CDR3 in DNA: TGTGCCAGCAGCAAACTAGCGACTAAGAACACCGGGGAGCTGTTTTTT.

The genes are TRBV28 and TRBJ2-3; the match to TRBD1 covers 8 bases. The germline V gene has CDR1 MDHEN and CDR2 SYDVKM. The trim removed 5 bases at V and 1 base at J, leaving 5 bases unmatched. This CDR3 has 15 residues. The CDR3 is CASSVYRGGTDTQYF. The CDR3 DNA reads as TGTGCCAGCAGTGTCTACAGGGGGGGCACAGATACGCAGTATTTT.

The gene calls are TRBV15 and TRBJ2-1; TRBD2 matches 8 bases. The CDR3 covers 14 residues. From germline, CDR1 is LNHNV and CDR2 YYDKDF (reference sequence). V shed 5 bases, J shed 9 bases, and the junction held 9 bases outside the gene matches. CDR3 bases: TGTGCCACCAGCGGGGGACTAGAGTCCCGTGAGCAGTTCTTC. This sequence encodes CATSGGLESREQFF. Based on the CDR3 plus reference TRBV15 and TRBJ2-1, the full variable domain is DAMVIQNPRYQVTQFGKPVTLSCSQTLNHNVMYWYQQKSSQAPKLLFHYYDKDFNNEADTPDNFQSRRPNTSFCFLDIRSPGLGDTAMYLCATSGGLESREQFFGPGTRLTVL.

The chain is built from TRBV6-5 and TRBJ1-6, with D possibly matching TRBD1 (6 bases). Trimming shortened V by 0 bases and J by 9 bases, and 15 bases separated the two germline ends. CDR3 length: 16 residues. The germline V gene has CDR1 MNHEY and CDR2 SVGAGI. The CDR3 region is CASSYSTGPKSSPLHF. The CDR3 DNA reads TGTGCCAGCAGTTACTCGACAGGACCTAAGAGTTCACCCCTCCACTTT.